A selection of T cell receptor beta chains follows, all from one sample in a study of T cell repertoires in cytomegalovirus infection. These receptors' targets are unknown. TCRdb reanalysed the reads using MiXCR and keeps one entry per CDR3 protein. This sample has approximately 300,000 distinct CDR3 sequences, with roughly 29% found just once. The input for sequencing was cultured PBMCs, taken from culture after CMV antigen stimulation. The receptors here all came from a human donor in good health (CMV status not recorded). Some clones in this sample may be carry-over from other donors' samples. Both conserved end residues are part of each CDR3. D genes are given only for firm matches. Size is stated for part of the rows, as once, few or many counts, or as a class when the clone is expanded.

CDR3 protein	CDR3 DNA	clone size	V gene	J gene	D gene	CDR3 length
CASNGMGGPETQYF	TGTGCCAGCAATGGTATGGGAGGGCCAGAGACCCAGTACTTC	-	TRBV28	TRBJ2-5	TRBD2	14
CATSAHFWRGVGTEAFF	TGTGCCACCAGCGCCCATTTTTGGCGGGGGGTGGGCACTGAAGCTTTCTTT	few	TRBV15	TRBJ1-1	-	17
CASSFQGGMDTQYF	TGTGCCAGCAGTTTTCAGGGGGGCATGGATACGCAGTATTTT	-	TRBV12-3/TRBV12-4	TRBJ2-3	-	14
CASSLAGQVPTDTQYF	TGCGCCAGCAGCTTGGCCGGGCAGGTTCCCACAGATACGCAGTATTTT	-	TRBV5-1	TRBJ2-3	-	16
CASSPDNPNYGYTF	TGTGCCAGCAGCCCCGACAACCCTAACTATGGCTACACCTTC	-	TRBV7-6	TRBJ1-2	-	14
CASSLVGGGGYTF	TGTGCCAGCAGCTTGGTTGGAGGGGGTGGCTACACCTTC	few	TRBV5-6	TRBJ1-2	-	13
CASSYRREDTGELFF	TGTGCCAGCAGTTACCGCAGGGAGGACACCGGGGAGCTGTTTTTT	-	TRBV6-6	TRBJ2-2	-	15
CASSISGVPGELFF	TGTGCCAGTAGTATAAGTGGGGTCCCCGGGGAGCTGTTTTTT	few	TRBV19	TRBJ2-2	-	14
CSVDYGRKGTGELFF	TGCAGCGTCGATTACGGGAGAAAAGGAACCGGGGAGCTGTTTTTT	-	TRBV29-1	TRBJ2-2	-	15
CSASSGGALQETQYF	TGCAGTGCTTCCAGCGGGGGAGCCCTCCAAGAGACCCAGTACTTC	few	TRBV20-1	TRBJ2-5	TRBD2	15
CATTPSGSSTDTQYF	TGTGCCACCACCCCTAGCGGGTCTAGCACAGATACGCAGTATTTT	-	TRBV15	TRBJ2-3	TRBD2	15
CASRTASGARSLWEQYF	TGTGCCAGCAGAACCGCATCGGGGGCCCGGAGCCTTTGGGAGCAGTACTTC	-	TRBV27	TRBJ2-7	-	17
CASSLGRRHFEAFF	TGTGCCAGCAGCTTGGGCCGCAGGCATTTTGAAGCTTTCTTT	few	TRBV7-9	TRBJ1-1	-	14
CASSPSSATTDTQYF	TGTGCCAGCTCACCATCTAGCGCTACCACAGATACGCAGTATTTT	few	TRBV18	TRBJ2-3	-	15
CASSEGGRTVSGNTIYF	TGTGCCAGCAGCGAGGGGGGACGGACTGTCTCTGGAAACACCATATATTTT	few	TRBV9	TRBJ1-3	-	17
CASSARVNEKLFF	TGTGCCAGCAGTGCCAGGGTTAATGAAAAACTGTTTTTT	few	TRBV2	TRBJ1-4	-	13
CASGKGLGNQPQHF	TGTGCCAGCGGTAAGGGGCTCGGTAATCAGCCCCAGCATTTT	-	TRBV11-2	TRBJ1-5	-	14
CASSLAVSTNEKLFF	TGTGCCAGCAGCTTGGCGGTATCAACTAATGAAAAACTGTTTTTT	few	TRBV5-5	TRBJ1-4	-	15
CAIAGGTYNEQFF	TGTGCCATCGCAGGAGGGACTTACAATGAGCAGTTCTTC	-	TRBV24-1	TRBJ2-1	-	13
CASSPRRTARGGYGYTF	TGTGCCAGCAGCCCCCGCCGGACGGCTCGAGGCGGCTATGGCTACACCTTC	many	TRBV3-1	TRBJ1-2	-	17